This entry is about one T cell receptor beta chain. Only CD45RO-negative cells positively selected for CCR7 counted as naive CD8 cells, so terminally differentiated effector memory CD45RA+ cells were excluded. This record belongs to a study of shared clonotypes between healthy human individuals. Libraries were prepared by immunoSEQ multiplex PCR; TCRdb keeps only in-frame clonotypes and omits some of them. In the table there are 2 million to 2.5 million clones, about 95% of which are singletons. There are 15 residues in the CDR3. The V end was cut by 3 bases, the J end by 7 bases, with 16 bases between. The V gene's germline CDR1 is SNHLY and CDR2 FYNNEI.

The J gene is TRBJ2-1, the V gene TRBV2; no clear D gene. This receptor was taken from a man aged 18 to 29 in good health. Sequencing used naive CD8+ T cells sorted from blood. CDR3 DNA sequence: TGTGCCAGCAGTGATAGTGAAGGGATGGGGAATGAGCAGTTCTTC. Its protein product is CASSDSEGMGNEQFF.